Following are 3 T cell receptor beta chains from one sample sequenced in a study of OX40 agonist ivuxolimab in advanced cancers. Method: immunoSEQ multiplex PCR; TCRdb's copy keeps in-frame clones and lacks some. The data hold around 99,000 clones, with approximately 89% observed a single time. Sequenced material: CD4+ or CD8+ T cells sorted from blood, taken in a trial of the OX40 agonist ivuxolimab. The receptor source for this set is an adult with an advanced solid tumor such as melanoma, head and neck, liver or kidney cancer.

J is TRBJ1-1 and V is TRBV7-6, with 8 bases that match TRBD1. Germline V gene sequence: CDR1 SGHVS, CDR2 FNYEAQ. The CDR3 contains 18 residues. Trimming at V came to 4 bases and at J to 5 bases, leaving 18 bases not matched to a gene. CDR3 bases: TGTGCCAGCAGCTCCTCCCCGACAGGGGCCGCGCGGGAGACTGAAGCTTTCTTT. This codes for CASSSSPTGAARETEAFF.

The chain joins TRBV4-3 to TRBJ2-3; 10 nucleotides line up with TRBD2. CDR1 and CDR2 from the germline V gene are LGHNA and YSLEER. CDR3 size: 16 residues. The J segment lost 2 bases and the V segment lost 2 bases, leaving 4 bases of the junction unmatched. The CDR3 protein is CASSQLGLADTDTQYF. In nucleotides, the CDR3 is TGCGCCAGCAGCCAACTCGGACTAGCGGACACAGATACGCAGTATTTT.

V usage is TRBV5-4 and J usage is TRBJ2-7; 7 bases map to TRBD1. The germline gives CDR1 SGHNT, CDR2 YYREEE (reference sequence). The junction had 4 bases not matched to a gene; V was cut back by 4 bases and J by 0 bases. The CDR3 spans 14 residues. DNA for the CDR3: TGTGCCAGCAGCACCAGGGGGAGCTCCTACGAGCAGTACTTC. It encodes CASSTRGSSYEQYF.